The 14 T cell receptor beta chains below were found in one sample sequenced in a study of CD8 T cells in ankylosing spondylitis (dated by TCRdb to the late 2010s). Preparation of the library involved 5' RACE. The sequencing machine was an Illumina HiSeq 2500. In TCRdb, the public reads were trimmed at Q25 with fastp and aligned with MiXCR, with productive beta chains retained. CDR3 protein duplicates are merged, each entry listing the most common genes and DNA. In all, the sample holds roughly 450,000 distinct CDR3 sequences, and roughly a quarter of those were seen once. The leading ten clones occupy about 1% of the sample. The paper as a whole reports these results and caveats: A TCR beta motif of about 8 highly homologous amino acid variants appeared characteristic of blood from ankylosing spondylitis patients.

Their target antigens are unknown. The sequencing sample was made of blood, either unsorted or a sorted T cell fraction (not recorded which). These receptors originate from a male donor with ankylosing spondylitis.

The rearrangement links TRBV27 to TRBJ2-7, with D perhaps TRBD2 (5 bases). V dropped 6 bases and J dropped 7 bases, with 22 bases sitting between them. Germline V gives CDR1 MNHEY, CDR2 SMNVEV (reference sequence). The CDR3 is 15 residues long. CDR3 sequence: CASRPYVSGLGEQYV. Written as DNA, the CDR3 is TGTGCCAGCAGGCCATACGTGAGCGGCTTAGGAGAGCAGTACGTC.

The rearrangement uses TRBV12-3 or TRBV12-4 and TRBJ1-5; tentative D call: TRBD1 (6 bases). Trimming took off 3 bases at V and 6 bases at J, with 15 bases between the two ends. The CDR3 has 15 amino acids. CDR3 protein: CASSFSQGVGQPQHF. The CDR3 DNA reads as TGTGCCAGCAGTTTTTCACAGGGTGTAGGTCAGCCCCAGCATTTT.

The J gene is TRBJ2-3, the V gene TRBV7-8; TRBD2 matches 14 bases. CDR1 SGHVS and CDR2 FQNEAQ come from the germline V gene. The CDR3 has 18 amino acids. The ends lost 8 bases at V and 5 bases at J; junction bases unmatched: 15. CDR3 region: CASRTSGRWGKVGDTQYF. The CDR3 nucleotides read TGTGCCAGCCGGACTAGCGGGAGGTGGGGGAAGGTTGGAGATACGCAGTATTTT.

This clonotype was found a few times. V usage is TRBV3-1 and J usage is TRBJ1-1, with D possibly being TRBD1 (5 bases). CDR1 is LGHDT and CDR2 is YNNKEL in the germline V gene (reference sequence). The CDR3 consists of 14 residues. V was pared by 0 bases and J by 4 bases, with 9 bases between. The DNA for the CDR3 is TGTGCCAGCAGCCAAGAGGCCAGGGCCACTGAAGCTTTCTTT. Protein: CASSQEARATEAFF.

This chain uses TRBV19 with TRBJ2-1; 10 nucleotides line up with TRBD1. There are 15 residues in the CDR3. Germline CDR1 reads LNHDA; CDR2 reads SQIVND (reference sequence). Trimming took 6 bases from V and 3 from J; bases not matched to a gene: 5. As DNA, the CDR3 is TGTGCCAGTAGCACGGGACAGGGGATCTACAATGAGCAGTTCTTC. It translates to CASSTGQGIYNEQFF.

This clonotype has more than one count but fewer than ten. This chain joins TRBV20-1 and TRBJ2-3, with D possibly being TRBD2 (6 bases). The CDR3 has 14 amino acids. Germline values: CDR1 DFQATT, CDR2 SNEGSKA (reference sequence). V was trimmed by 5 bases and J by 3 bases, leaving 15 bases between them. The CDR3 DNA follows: TGCAGTGCTCTCGGGACTCCGGGTACAGATACGCAGTATTTT. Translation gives CSALGTPGTDTQYF.

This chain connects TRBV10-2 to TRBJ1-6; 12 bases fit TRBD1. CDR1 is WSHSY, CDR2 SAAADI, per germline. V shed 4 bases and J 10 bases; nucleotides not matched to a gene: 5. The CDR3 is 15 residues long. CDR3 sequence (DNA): TGCGCCAGCAGTGCTGGGACAGGGGGCCGGTCACCCCTCCACTTT. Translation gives CASSAGTGGRSPLHF.

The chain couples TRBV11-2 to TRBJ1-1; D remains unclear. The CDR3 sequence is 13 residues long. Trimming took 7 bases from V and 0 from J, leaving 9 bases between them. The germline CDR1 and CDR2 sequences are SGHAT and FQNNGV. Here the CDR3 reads CASKGWMNTEAFF. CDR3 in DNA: TGTGCCAGCAAGGGATGGATGAACACTGAAGCTTTCTTT.

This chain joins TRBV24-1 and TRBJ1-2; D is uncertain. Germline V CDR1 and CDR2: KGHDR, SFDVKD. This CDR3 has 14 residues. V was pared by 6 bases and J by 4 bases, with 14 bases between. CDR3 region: CATSHAGPTYGYTF. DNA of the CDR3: TGTGCCACCAGTCATGCCGGACCCACCTATGGCTACACCTTC.

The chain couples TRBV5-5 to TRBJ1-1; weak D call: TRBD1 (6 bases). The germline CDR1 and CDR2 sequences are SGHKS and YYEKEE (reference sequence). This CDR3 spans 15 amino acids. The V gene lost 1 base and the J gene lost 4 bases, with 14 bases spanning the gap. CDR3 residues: CASSLRGDLGTEAFF. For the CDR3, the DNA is TGTGCCAGCAGCTTGAGGGGGGATCTAGGCACTGAAGCTTTCTTT.

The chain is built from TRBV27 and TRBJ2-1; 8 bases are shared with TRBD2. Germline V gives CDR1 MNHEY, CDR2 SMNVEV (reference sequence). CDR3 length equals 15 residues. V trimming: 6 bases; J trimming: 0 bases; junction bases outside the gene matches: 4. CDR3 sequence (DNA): TGTGCCAGCAGGAAACTAGCGGACTCCTACAATGAGCAGTTCTTC. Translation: CASRKLADSYNEQFF.

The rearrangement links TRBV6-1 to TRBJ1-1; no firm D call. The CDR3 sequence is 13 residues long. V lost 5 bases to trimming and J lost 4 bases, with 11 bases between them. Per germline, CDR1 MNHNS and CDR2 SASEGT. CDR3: CASSRDASTEAFF. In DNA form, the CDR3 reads TGTGCCAGCAGTCGAGATGCCAGCACTGAAGCTTTCTTT.

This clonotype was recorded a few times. The CDR3 nucleotides are TGCAGTGCTAGAGGGATCCGGAGCGGCACAGATACGCAGTATTTT. Amino acid sequence: CSARGIRSGTDTQYF. The rearrangement uses TRBV20-1 and TRBJ2-3; no definite D call. Trimming cost V 1 base and J 1 base, with 12 bases left between them. The CDR3 sequence is 15 residues long. Germline CDR1 and CDR2: DFQATT and SNEGSKA (reference sequence).

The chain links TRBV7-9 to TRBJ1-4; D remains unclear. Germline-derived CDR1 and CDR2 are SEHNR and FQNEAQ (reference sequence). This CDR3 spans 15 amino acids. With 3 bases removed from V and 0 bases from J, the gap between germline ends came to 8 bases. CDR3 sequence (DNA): TGTGCCAGCAGCTTGTATACCGCAACTAATGAAAAACTGTTTTTT. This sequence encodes CASSLYTATNEKLFF.